This T cell receptor beta chain was observed in a study of OX40 agonist ivuxolimab in advanced cancers. Study-wide context: A partial response was reached by three patients: one with hepatocellular carcinoma and two with cutaneous melanoma.

The repertoire was sequenced with immunoSEQ multiplex PCR; TCRdb's copy has only in-frame clones and lacks some. This table has 55,000 to 80,000 clones, about 90% appearing once. Germline CDR1 reads MDHEN; CDR2 reads SYDVKM. V was trimmed by 7 bases and J by 4 bases, leaving 17 bases between them. The CDR3 loop spans 15 amino acids. Broader study findings: Certain nonresponders likewise exhibited a low normalized T-cell clonal expansion. Expanded clones were, on average, more numerous among CD8+ T cells than CD4+.

With respect to this clone: What it recognizes is unknown.

This chain connects TRBV28 to TRBJ1-5, with D perhaps TRBD1 (5 bases). This sequence originates from an adult with an advanced solid tumor such as melanoma, head and neck, liver or kidney cancer. The sequencing used CD4+ or CD8+ T cells sorted from blood, collected in a trial of the OX40 agonist ivuxolimab. CDR3 DNA sequence: TGTGCCAGCAACCTCAGTGGGGGGAGGAATCAGCCCCAGCATTTT. As protein: CASNLSGGRNQPQHF. The full variable domain, completed using reference TRBV28 and TRBJ1-5, is DVKVTQSSRYLVKRTGEKVFLECVQDMDHENMFWYRQDPGLGLRLIYFSYDVKMKEKGDIPEGYSVSREKKERFSLILESASTNQTSMYLCASNLSGGRNQPQHFGDGTRLSIL.